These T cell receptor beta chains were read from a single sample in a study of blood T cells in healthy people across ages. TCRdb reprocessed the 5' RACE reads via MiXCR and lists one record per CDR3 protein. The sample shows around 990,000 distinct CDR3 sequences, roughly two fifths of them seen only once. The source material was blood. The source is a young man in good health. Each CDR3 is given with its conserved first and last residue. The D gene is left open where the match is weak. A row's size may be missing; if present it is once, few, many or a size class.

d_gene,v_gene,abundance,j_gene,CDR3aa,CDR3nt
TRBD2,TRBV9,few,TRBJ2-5,CASSVGASGQETQYF,TGTGCCAGCAGCGTAGGCGCTAGCGGACAAGAGACCCAGTACTTC
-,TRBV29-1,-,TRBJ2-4,CSVTTPGAKNIQYF,TGCAGCGTCACGACTCCTGGGGCCAAAAACATTCAGTACTTC
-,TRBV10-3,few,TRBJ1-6,CAQGGNEISPLHF,TGTGCCCAAGGGGGGAACGAAATTTCACCCCTCCACTTT
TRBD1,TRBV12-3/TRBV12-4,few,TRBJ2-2,CASQGAGELFF,TGTGCCAGCCAGGGGGCCGGGGAGCTGTTTTTT
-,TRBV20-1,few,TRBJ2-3,CSARVDPKPPTDTQYF,TGCAGTGCTAGAGTGGACCCCAAGCCTCCCACAGATACGCAGTATTTT
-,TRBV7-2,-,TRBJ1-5,CASSLGSAGEEGQPQHF,TGTGCCAGCAGCTTAGGTTCCGCGGGGGAAGAGGGGCAGCCCCAGCATTTT
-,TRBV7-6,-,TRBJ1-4,CASSLVRGATATNEKLFF,TGTGCCAGCAGCTTAGTCAGGGGCGCTACTGCAACTAATGAAAAACTGTTTTTT
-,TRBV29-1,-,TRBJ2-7,CSVEGGDRVPYEQYF,TGCAGCGTTGAGGGAGGCGATCGGGTCCCCTACGAGCAGTACTTC
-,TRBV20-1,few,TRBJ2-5,CSARDPQQETQYF,TGCAGTGCTAGAGACCCCCAACAAGAGACCCAGTACTTC
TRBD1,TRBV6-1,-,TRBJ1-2,CASSDLDRPYGYTF,TGTGCCAGCAGTGACCTGGACAGGCCCTATGGCTACACCTTC
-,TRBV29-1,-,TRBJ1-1,CSAVVGGTEAFF,TGCAGCGCCGTCGTGGGGGGGACTGAAGCTTTCTTT
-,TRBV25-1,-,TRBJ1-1,CASRPGVAEAFF,TGTGCCAGCAGGCCTGGGGTCGCTGAAGCTTTCTTT
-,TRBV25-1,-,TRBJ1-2,CASSEYGANYGYTF,TGTGCCAGCAGTGAATATGGAGCTAACTATGGCTACACCTTC
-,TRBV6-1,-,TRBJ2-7,CASESYEQYF,TGTGCCAGCGAATCCTACGAGCAGTACTTC
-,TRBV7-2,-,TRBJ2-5,CASSLTGQGRFETQYF,TGTGCCAGCAGCTTAACTGGCCAGGGACGCTTTGAGACCCAGTACTTC
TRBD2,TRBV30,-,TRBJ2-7,CAWSVSSGGAEQYF,TGTGCCTGGAGTGTCAGTAGCGGGGGCGCCGAGCAGTACTTC
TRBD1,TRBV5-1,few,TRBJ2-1,CASSQSPWDRGGNEQFF,TGCGCCAGCAGCCAATCCCCATGGGACAGGGGAGGTAATGAGCAGTTCTTC
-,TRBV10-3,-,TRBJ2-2,CAITTGWGTGELFF,TGTGCCATCACTACAGGGTGGGGCACCGGGGAGCTGTTTTTT
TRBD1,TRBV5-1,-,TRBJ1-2,CASSLGTGNYGCTF,TGCGCCAGCAGCTTGGGGACAGGGAACTATGGCTGCACCTTC
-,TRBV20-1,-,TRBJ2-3,CSEGGDTDTQYF,TGCAGTGAAGGGGGGGACACAGATACGCAGTATTTT
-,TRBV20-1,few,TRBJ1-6,CSAQMRRNSPLHF,TGCAGTGCTCAAATGCGGCGAAATTCACCCCTCCACTTT
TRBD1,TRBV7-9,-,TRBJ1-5,CASSSSGTGNQPQHF,TGTGCCAGCAGCTCATCCGGGACAGGCAATCAGCCCCAGCATTTT
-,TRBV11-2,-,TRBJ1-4,CASSLLPGATNEKLFF,TGTGCCAGCAGCCTTCTCCCCGGCGCAACTAATGAAAAACTGTTTTTT
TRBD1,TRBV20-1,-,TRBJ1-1,CSAREGQGALAEAFF,TGCAGTGCTAGAGAAGGACAGGGGGCGTTGGCTGAAGCTTTCTTT
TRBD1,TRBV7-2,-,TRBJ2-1,CASSLGVGGHEQFF,TGTGCCAGCAGCTTAGGTGTAGGGGGCCATGAGCAGTTCTTC
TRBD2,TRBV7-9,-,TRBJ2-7,CASSLSLAGVLDEQYF,TGTGCCAGCAGCTTATCCCTGGCGGGAGTACTGGACGAGCAGTACTTC
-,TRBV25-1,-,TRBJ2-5,CASSEYDRYQETQYF,TGTGCCAGCAGTGAATACGACCGCTACCAAGAGACCCAGTACTTC
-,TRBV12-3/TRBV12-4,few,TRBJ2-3,CASTQAGKNTQYF,TGTGCCAGCACGCAGGCGGGCAAGAATACGCAGTATTTT
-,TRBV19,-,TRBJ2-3,CATSQGGRVDTQYF,TGTGCCACCTCCCAGGGAGGCCGTGTAGATACGCAGTATTTT
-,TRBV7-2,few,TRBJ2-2,CASSFGPPSGELFF,TGTGCCAGCAGCTTTGGACCTCCCAGCGGGGAGCTGTTTTTT
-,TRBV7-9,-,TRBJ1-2,CASSLKGPHGYTF,TGTGCCAGCAGCTTAAAGGGCCCCCATGGCTACACCTTC
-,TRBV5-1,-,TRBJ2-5,CASSLASDQQETQYF,TGCGCCAGCAGCTTGGCAAGCGACCAACAAGAGACCCAGTACTTC
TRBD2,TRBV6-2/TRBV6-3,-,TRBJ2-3,CASSYSTGTSVTDTQYF,TGTGCCAGCAGTTACTCAACCGGGACTAGCGTAACAGATACGCAGTATTTT
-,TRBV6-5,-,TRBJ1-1,CASSYTTVNTEAFF,TGTGCCAGCAGTTACACGACGGTGAACACTGAAGCTTTCTTT
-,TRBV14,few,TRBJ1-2,CASSQGGQASNYGYTF,TGTGCCAGCAGCCAAGGGGGTCAGGCGTCTAACTATGGCTACACCTTC
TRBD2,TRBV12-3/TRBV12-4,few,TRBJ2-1,CASRPGLAGGDSYNEQFF,TGTGCCAGCAGGCCGGGACTAGCGGGGGGAGACTCCTACAATGAGCAGTTCTTC
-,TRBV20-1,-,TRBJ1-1,CSARAPTGENTEAFF,TGCAGTGCTAGAGCTCCGACAGGCGAGAACACTGAAGCTTTCTTT
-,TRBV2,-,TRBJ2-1,CASSVRLEQFF,TGTGCCAGCAGTGTGCGTTTAGAGCAGTTCTTC
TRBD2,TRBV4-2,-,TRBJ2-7,CASSQDAALAVMSSYEQYF,TGTGCCAGCAGCCAAGATGCCGCGCTAGCGGTGATGAGCTCCTACGAGCAGTACTTC
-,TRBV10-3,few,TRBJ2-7,CAISESEGTYEQYF,TGTGCCATCAGTGAGTCGGAGGGAACCTACGAGCAGTACTTC
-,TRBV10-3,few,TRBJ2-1,CAISEGVGNNEQFF,TGTGCCATCAGTGAAGGGGTAGGGAACAATGAGCAGTTCTTC
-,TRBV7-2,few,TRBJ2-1,CASSQTPWIYNEQFF,TGTGCCAGCAGCCAGACACCATGGATATACAATGAGCAGTTCTTC
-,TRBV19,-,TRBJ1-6,CASSIIQRWDGDSPLHF,TGTGCCAGTAGTATAATTCAACGTTGGGACGGAGATTCACCCCTCCACTTT
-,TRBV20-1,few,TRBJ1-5,CSALSPINQPQHF,TGCAGTGCCCTATCCCCGATTAATCAGCCCCAGCATTTT
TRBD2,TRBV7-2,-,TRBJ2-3,CASSLSPGTSGTDTQYF,TGTGCCAGCAGCTTGAGCCCAGGGACTAGCGGAACAGATACGCAGTATTTT